One and the same sample provided the 6 T cell receptor beta chains below, sequenced in a study of OX40 agonist ivuxolimab in advanced cancers. Data came from immunoSEQ multiplex PCR; TCRdb stores just in-frame clones and leaves some out. The sample contains tens of thousands of clones, roughly nine tenths of which appear only once. The sample here was CD4+ or CD8+ T cells sorted from blood, taken in a trial of the OX40 agonist ivuxolimab. Receptors were obtained from an adult with an advanced solid tumor such as melanoma, head and neck, liver or kidney cancer.

This chain links TRBV28 with TRBJ2-7; D possibly matches TRBD1 or TRBD2 (5 bases each). The CDR3 has 15 amino acids. CDR1 and CDR2 from the germline V gene are MDHEN and SYDVKM. The germline V and J ends were trimmed by 7 bases and 5 bases, with 21 bases remaining between them. CDR3 region: CASIPAGTPVDEQYF. As DNA, the CDR3 is TGTGCCAGCATCCCCGCCGGGACCCCAGTTGACGAGCAGTACTTC.

The chain uses TRBV27 and TRBJ1-2; D gene ambiguous. CDR3 length equals 16 residues. V was pared by 1 base and J by 2 bases, with 14 bases between. Germline V gives CDR1 MNHEY, CDR2 SMNVEV (reference sequence). For the CDR3, the DNA is TGTGCCAGCAGTTTATTAAGTCGGAATCTGAACTATGGCTACACCTTC. Translating gives CASSLLSRNLNYGYTF.

This clone is a singleton in its sample. This chain joins TRBV28 and TRBJ1-4; 7 bases fit TRBD1. Germline CDR1 is MDHEN and CDR2 is SYDVKM. J was trimmed by 3 bases and V by 5 bases; bases with no gene match: 3. The CDR3 covers 14 residues. This chain's CDR3 is CASSPTGANEKLFF. The CDR3 nucleotides read TGTGCCAGCAGTCCCACAGGGGCTAATGAAAAACTGTTTTTT.

V usage is TRBV5-1 and J usage is TRBJ2-3, with a possible D match to TRBD1 (5 bases). Germline lookup yields CDR1 SGHRS and CDR2 YFSETQ. The CDR3 has 15 residues. V gave up 3 bases and J gave up 2 bases, with 13 bases separating them. The CDR3 loop reads CASSSQGPNTDTQYF. In DNA, the CDR3 is TGCGCCAGCAGCTCGCAGGGTCCGAACACAGATACGCAGTATTTT.

This clone showed up just once. The chain couples TRBV10-3 to TRBJ1-5, with D possibly TRBD1 on 5 matching bases. The CDR3 spans 17 residues. The V gene lost 0 bases and the J gene lost 3 bases, with 15 bases spanning the gap. Germline lookup yields CDR1 ENHRY and CDR2 SYGVKD. The CDR3 region is CAISESNPDSFNQPQHF. In DNA form, the CDR3 reads TGTGCCATCAGTGAGTCGAACCCTGACAGCTTCAATCAGCCCCAGCATTTT.

The chain has TRBV28 and TRBJ2-7; 10 nucleotides align to TRBD2. Germline V gene sequence: CDR1 MDHEN, CDR2 SYDVKM. The CDR3 runs to 15 residues. J lost 4 bases, V lost 4 bases, and 7 bases had no gene match. CDR3 protein: CASSSTGLATYEQYF. The CDR3 nucleotides are TGTGCCAGCAGTTCCACGGGACTAGCGACGTACGAGCAGTACTTC.